This T cell receptor beta chain came from a study of T cells in localized non-small cell lung cancer. TCRdb's table, derived via immunoSEQ multiplex PCR, lists solely in-frame clones and lacks some. The sample has approximately 88,000 clones, approximately 91% seen once; the top ten hold approximately 4%. V lost 0 bases and J 4 bases, leaving 3 bases between the germline ends. Germline V gene sequence: CDR1 GTSNPN, CDR2 SVGIG (reference sequence). This CDR3 spans 11 amino acids. The TCR was taken from a woman aged 40-69 years with stage II squamous cell lung carcinoma. This rearrangement joins TRBV30 to TRBJ2-5, with D hard to call. The specimen was PBMCs, collected before any cancer treatment. CDR3 in amino acids: CAWSVLETQYF. The CDR3 DNA reads TGTGCCTGGAGTGTCCTAGAGACCCAGTACTTC.